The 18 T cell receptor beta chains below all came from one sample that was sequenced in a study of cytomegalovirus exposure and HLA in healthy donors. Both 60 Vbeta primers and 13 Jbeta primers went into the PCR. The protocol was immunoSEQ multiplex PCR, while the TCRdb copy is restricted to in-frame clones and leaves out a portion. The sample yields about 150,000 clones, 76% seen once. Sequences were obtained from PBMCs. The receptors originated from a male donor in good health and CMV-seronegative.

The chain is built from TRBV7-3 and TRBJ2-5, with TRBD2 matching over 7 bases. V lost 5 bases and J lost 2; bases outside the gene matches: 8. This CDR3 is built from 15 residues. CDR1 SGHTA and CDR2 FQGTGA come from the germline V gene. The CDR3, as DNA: TGTGCCAGCAGCCGCAGAGGGACTAAACAAGAGACCCAGTACTTC. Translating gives CASSRRGTKQETQYF.

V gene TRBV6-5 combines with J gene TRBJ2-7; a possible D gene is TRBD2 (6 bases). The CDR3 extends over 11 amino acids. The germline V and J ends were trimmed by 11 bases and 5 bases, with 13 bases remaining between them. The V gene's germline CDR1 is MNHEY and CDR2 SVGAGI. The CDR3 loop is CASARGNEQYF. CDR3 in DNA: TGTGCCTCCGCCCGGGGGAACGAGCAGTACTTC.

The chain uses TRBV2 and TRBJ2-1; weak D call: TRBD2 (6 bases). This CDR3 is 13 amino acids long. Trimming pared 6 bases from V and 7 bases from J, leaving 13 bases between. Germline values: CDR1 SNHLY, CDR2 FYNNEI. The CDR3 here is CASRRDLQNEQFF. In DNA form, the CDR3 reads TGTGCCAGCAGGAGGGACTTGCAAAATGAGCAGTTCTTC.

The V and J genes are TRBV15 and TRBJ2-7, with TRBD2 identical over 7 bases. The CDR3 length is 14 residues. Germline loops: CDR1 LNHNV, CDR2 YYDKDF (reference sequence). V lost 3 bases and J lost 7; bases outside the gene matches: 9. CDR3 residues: CATSSPGLVGEQYF. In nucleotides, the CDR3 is TGTGCCACCAGCAGCCCCGGACTAGTTGGTGAGCAGTACTTC.

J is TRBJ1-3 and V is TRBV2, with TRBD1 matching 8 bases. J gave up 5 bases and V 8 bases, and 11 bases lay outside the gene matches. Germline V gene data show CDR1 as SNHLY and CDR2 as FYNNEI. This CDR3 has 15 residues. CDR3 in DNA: TGTGCCAGCCAGGCATCCCGGACAGGGAGAAACACCATATATTTT. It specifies CASQASRTGRNTIYF.

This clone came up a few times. The CDR3 region has the DNA TGTGCCAGCAGCCCAACTTTCGGAAACTACGAGCAGTACTTC. Residues: CASSPTFGNYEQYF. The chain joins TRBV7-2 to TRBJ2-5; D is ambiguous. The J call is in doubt because the DNA end fits TRBJ2-7 better. The CDR3 consists of 14 residues. Germline lookup yields CDR1 SGHTA and CDR2 FQGNSA.

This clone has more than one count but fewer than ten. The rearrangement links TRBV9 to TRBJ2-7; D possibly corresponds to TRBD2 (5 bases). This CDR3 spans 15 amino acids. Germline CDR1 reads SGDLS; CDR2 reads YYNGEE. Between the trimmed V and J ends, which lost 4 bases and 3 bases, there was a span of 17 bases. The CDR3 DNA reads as TGTGCCAGCAGCCCACCCGGGAACATTGGCTACGAGCAGTACTTC. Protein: CASSPPGNIGYEQYF.

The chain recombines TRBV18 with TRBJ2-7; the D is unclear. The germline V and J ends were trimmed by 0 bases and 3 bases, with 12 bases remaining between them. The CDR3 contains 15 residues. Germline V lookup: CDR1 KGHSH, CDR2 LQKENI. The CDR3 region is CASSPPTIRGYEQYF. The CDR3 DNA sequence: TGTGCCAGCTCACCACCGACCATCCGCGGCTACGAGCAGTACTTC.

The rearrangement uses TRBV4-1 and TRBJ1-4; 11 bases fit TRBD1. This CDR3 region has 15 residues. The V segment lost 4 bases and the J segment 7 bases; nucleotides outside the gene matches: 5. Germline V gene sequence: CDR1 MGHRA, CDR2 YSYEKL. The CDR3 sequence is CASSPRDRGSEKLFF. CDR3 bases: TGCGCCAGCAGCCCAAGGGACAGGGGGTCTGAAAAACTGTTTTTT.

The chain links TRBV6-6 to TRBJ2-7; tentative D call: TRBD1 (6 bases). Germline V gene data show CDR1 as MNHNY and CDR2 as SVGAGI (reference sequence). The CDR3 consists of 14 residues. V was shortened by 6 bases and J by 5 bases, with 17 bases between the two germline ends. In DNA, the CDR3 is TGTGCCAGCAGCCCATTCCAGGGGCTCGACGAGCAGTACTTC. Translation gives CASSPFQGLDEQYF.

CDR3 amino acids: CASSRDRSDEQYF. CDR3 in DNA: TGTGCCAGCAGCAGGGACAGGTCCGACGAGCAGTACTTC. This chain joins TRBV2 and TRBJ2-7; 8 positions match TRBD1. V was pared by 6 bases and J by 5 bases, with 6 bases of the junction left unmatched. The CDR3 consists of 13 residues. Germline CDR1 SNHLY, CDR2 FYNNEI. The whole variable domain, remainder taken from reference TRBV2 and TRBJ2-7, is EPEVTQTPSHQVTQMGQEVILRCVPISNHLYFYWYRQILGQKVEFLVSFYNNEISEKSEIFDDQFSVERPDGSNFTLKIRSTKLEDSAMYFCASSRDRSDEQYFGPGTRLTVT.

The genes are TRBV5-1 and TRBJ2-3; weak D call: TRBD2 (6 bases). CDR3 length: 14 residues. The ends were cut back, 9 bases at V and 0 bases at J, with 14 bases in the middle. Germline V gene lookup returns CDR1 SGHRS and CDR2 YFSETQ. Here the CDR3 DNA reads TGCGCCACCCGAGCTAGCGATAGCACAGATACGCAGTATTTT. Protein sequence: CATRASDSTDTQYF.

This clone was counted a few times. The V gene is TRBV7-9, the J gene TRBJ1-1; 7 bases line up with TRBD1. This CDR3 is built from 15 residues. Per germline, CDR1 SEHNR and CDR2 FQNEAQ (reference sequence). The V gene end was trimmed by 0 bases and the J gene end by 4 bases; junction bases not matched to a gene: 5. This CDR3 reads CASSLAKGASTEAFF. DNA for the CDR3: TGTGCCAGCAGCTTAGCCAAGGGGGCTAGCACTGAAGCTTTCTTT.

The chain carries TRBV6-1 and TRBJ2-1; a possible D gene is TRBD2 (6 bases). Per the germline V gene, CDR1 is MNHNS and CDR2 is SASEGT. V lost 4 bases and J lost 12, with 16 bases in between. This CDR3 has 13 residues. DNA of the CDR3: TGTGCCAGCAGTGCCGGGGACTGGGGGAGGCAGTTCTTC. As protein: CASSAGDWGRQFF.

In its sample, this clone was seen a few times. The CDR3 nucleotides are TGTGCCAGCAGTAACTCCGGGACCGGGGGGGTTCATCAGCCCCAGCATTTT. The encoded protein is CASSNSGTGGVHQPQHF. The rearrangement links TRBV28 to TRBJ1-5; D is possibly TRBD1 (5 bases). There are 17 residues in the CDR3. Looked up from germline, CDR1 is MDHEN and CDR2 is SYDVKM. V was cut by 5 bases and J by 5 bases, with 22 bases left in between.

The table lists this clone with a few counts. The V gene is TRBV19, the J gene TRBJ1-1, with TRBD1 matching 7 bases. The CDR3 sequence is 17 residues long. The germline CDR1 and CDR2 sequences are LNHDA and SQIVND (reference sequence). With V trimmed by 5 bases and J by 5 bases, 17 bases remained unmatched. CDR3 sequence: CASSAIDSTGRKTEAFF. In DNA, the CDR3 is TGTGCCAGTAGTGCTATCGACTCGACAGGGAGGAAGACTGAAGCTTTCTTT. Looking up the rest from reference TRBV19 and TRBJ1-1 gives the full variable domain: DGGITQSPKYLFRKEGQNVTLSCEQNLNHDAMYWYRQDPGQGLRLIYYSQIVNDFQKGDIAEGYSVSREKKESFPLTVTSAQKNPTAFYLCASSAIDSTGRKTEAFFGQGTRLTVV.

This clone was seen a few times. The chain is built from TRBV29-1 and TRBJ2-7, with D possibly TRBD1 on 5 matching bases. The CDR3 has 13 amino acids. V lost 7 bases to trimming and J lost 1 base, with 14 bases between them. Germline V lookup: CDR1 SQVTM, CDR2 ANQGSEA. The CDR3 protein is CSASGPDSYEQYF. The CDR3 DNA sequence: TGCAGCGCCTCAGGGCCTGATTCCTACGAGCAGTACTTC.

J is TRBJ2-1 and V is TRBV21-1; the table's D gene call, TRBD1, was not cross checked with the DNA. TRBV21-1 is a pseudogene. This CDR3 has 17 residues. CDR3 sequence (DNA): TGTGCCAGCTCTGGGCCCACTCTACCCCCTCAATACAATGAGCAGTTCTTC. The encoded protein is CASSGPTLPPQYNEQFF.